This TCR beta chain was obtained from a study of shared T cell receptors in the human thymus. The CDR3 loop spans 15 amino acids. The V end lost 6 bases, the J end lost 0 bases, and 15 bases lay between the germline ends. The V gene's germline CDR1 is KGHSH and CDR2 LQKENI. Profiling relied on immunoSEQ multiplex PCR, and the TCRdb table lists in-frame clones only, not all of them. The sample includes about 380,000 clones, approximately 95% of them seen just once. Specimen: thymocytes. This sequence originates from a human donor. The chain uses TRBV18 and TRBJ2-7, with D perhaps matching TRBD2 (5 bases). The CDR3 DNA reads TGTGCCAGCTCCCCTAGGAGGCACAGCTCCTACGAGCAGTACTTC. The encoded protein is CASSPRRHSSYEQYF. The variable domain in full, with the rest retrieved from reference TRBV18 and TRBJ2-7, is NAGVMQNPRHLVRRRGQEARLRCSPMKGHSHVYWYRQLPEEGLKFMVYLQKENIIDESGMPKERFSAEFPKEGPSILRIQQVVRGDSAAYFCASSPRRHSSYEQYFGPGTRLTVT.